The T cell receptor (beta chain) under discussion was sequenced for a study of a mutant IDH1 vaccine in newly diagnosed glioma. Study summary: The earlier regimen, radiotherapy, temozolomide, or both, was most often both.

Time point of the sample: baseline, week 1 (first vaccination visit). Noted treatment: pre-vaccination baseline after standard-of-care therapy. Sequencing was performed with immunoSEQ multiplex PCR; in TCRdb, only in-frame clones are kept and a portion is missing. The repertoire holds more than 50,000 clones, with 70% to 90% as singletons. The input for sequencing was PBMCs, taken from a glioma patient treated with radiotherapy, temozolomide or both. The sequence came from a young man with glioma.

In nucleotides, the CDR3 is TGTGCCACCAGCAGAGACGGGGGCCATGACACCGGGGAGCTGTTTTTT. Translation gives CATSRDGGHDTGELFF. The chain recombines TRBV15 with TRBJ2-2, with D perhaps given as TRBD1 or TRBD2 (6 bases each). Trimming took off 0 bases at V and 3 bases at J, with 11 bases between the two ends. Germline loops: CDR1 LNHNV, CDR2 YYDKDF (reference sequence). This CDR3 comprises 16 residues. Using reference TRBV15 and TRBJ2-2 for the parts outside the CDR3, the full variable domain is DAMVIQNPRYQVTQFGKPVTLSCSQTLNHNVMYWYQQKSSQAPKLLFHYYDKDFNNEADTPDNFQSRRPNTSFCFLDIRSPGLGDTAMYLCATSRDGGHDTGELFFGEGSRLTVL.